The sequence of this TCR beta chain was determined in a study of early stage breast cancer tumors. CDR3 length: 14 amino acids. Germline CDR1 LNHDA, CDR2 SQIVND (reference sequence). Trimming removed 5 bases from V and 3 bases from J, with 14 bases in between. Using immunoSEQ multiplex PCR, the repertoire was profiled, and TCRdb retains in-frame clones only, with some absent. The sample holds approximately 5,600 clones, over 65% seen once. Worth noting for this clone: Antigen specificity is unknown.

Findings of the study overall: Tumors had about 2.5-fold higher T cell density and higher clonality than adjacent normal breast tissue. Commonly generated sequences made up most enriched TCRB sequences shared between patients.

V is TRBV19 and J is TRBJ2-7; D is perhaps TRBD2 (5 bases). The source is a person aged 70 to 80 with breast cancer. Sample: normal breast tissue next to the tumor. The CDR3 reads CASSQAVINYEQYF. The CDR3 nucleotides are TGTGCCAGTAGTCAAGCGGTAATTAACTACGAGCAGTACTTC. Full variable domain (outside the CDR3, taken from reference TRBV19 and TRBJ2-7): DGGITQSPKYLFRKEGQNVTLSCEQNLNHDAMYWYRQDPGQGLRLIYYSQIVNDFQKGDIAEGYSVSREKKESFPLTVTSAQKNPTAFYLCASSQAVINYEQYFGPGTRLTVT.